These T cell receptor beta chains were read from a single sample in a study of radiotherapy plus CTLA-4 blockade in lung cancer. The method was immunoSEQ multiplex PCR; TCRdb's version includes in-frame clones alone and lacks a portion of them. The table lists about 67,000 clones, 65% to 85% of them singletons, with approximately 15% in the top ten. Here the sequenced sample was peripheral blood, taken from a patient treated with radiotherapy plus ipilimumab. These receptors all come from a human donor with non-small cell lung cancer whose response to radiotherapy plus ipilimumab could not be evaluated. Some clones in this sample may be carry-over from other donors' samples. Each CDR3 is given with its conserved first and last residue. Fields, in order: clone size, V gene, J gene, D gene, CDR3 protein, CDR3 DNA. D genes are given only for firm matches. The size field is filled for only some rows; it gives once, few, many or a size class.

size: once
V: TRBV7-9
J: TRBJ1-1
D: -
CDR3: CASSLVVLNTEAFF
DNA: TGTGCCAGCAGCTTAGTAGTTTTAAACACTGAAGCTTTCTTT

size: -
V: TRBV7-2
J: TRBJ2-7
D: TRBD2
CDR3: CASSTGLAGSEQYF
DNA: TGTGCCAGCAGCACGGGACTAGCGGGGTCCGAGCAGTACTTC

size: -
V: TRBV27
J: TRBJ1-1
D: -
CDR3: CASSSLTGAPNTEAFF
DNA: TGTGCCAGCAGTTCCTTGACAGGTGCCCCCAACACTGAAGCTTTCTTT

size: -
V: TRBV19
J: TRBJ1-1
D: -
CDR3: CASSLRGNTEAFF
DNA: TGTGCCAGTAGTCTTCGGGGGAACACTGAAGCTTTCTTT

size: once
V: TRBV29-1
J: TRBJ1-1
D: TRBD1
CDR3: CSVEGTGSAFF
DNA: TGCAGCGTTGAAGGGACAGGGAGTGCTTTCTTT

size: -
V: TRBV15
J: TRBJ1-1
D: -
CDR3: CATSSPDKEAFF
DNA: TGTGCCACCAGCAGCCCGGACAAGGAAGCTTTCTTT

size: -
V: TRBV9
J: TRBJ2-1
D: TRBD1
CDR3: CASSVWTGYNEQFF
DNA: TGTGCCAGCAGCGTTTGGACAGGGTACAATGAGCAGTTCTTC

size: once
V: TRBV2
J: TRBJ2-7
D: TRBD1
CDR3: CASENRGLTYEQYF
DNA: TGTGCCAGCGAGAACAGGGGTTTAACCTACGAGCAGTACTTC

size: -
V: TRBV15
J: TRBJ1-3
D: TRBD1
CDR3: CATSRDSKGAAGNTIYF
DNA: TGTGCCACCAGCAGAGATTCCAAGGGGGCCGCTGGAAACACCATATATTTT

size: -
V: TRBV7-8
J: TRBJ1-1
D: -
CDR3: CASSLDPMNTEAFF
DNA: TGTGCCAGCAGCTTAGATCCCATGAACACTGAAGCTTTCTTT

size: few
V: TRBV5-4
J: TRBJ2-6
D: -
CDR3: CASSLSASGFVGANVLTF
DNA: TGTGCCAGCAGCTTAAGTGCATCGGGATTTGTTGGGGCCAACGTCCTGACTTTC

size: -
V: TRBV5-6
J: TRBJ2-5
D: TRBD2
CDR3: CASSLKLAGGETQYF
DNA: TGTGCCAGCAGCTTGAAACTAGCGGGGGGAGAGACCCAGTACTTC

size: -
V: TRBV9
J: TRBJ2-3
D: TRBD2
CDR3: CASSVPAGGTDTQYF
DNA: TGTGCCAGCAGCGTACCAGCGGGGGGAACAGATACGCAGTATTTT

size: -
V: TRBV5-6
J: TRBJ2-1
D: -
CDR3: CASSSGTLANEQFF
DNA: TGTGCCAGCAGCTCGGGTACCTTGGCGAATGAGCAGTTCTTC

size: -
V: TRBV5-4
J: TRBJ2-1
D: TRBD1
CDR3: CASSLRQGRNDEQFF
DNA: TGTGCCAGCAGCTTGAGACAGGGGAGGAACGATGAGCAGTTCTTC

size: -
V: TRBV28
J: TRBJ2-2
D: -
CDR3: CASTGSIGELFF
DNA: TGTGCCAGCACGGGGAGTATCGGGGAGCTGTTTTTT

size: -
V: TRBV19
J: TRBJ1-2
D: TRBD1
CDR3: CASSSNRGPSVNYGYTF
DNA: TGTGCCAGTAGTTCTAACAGGGGGCCATCCGTTAACTATGGCTACACCTTC

size: -
V: TRBV10-1
J: TRBJ2-7
D: -
CDR3: CASSESLGGQRYEQYF
DNA: TGCGCCAGCAGTGAGAGCCTAGGAGGGCAACGTTACGAGCAGTACTTC

size: -
V: TRBV28
J: TRBJ2-3
D: -
CDR3: CASTLQGGTDTQYF
DNA: TGTGCCAGCACCTTACAGGGTGGGACAGATACGCAGTATTTT

size: -
V: TRBV6-1
J: TRBJ1-5
D: -
CDR3: CAGRAGNQPQHF
DNA: TGTGCCGGCAGGGCAGGGAATCAGCCCCAGCATTTT

size: once
V: TRBV6-1
J: TRBJ2-1
D: TRBD1
CDR3: CASSGQGWAYNEQFF
DNA: TGTGCCAGCAGCGGACAGGGGTGGGCTTACAATGAGCAGTTCTTC

size: -
V: TRBV9
J: TRBJ2-1
D: TRBD2
CDR3: CASSVALAGGLYNEQFF
DNA: TGTGCCAGCAGCGTAGCCTTAGCGGGGGGGCTTTACAATGAGCAGTTCTTC

size: -
V: TRBV5-1
J: TRBJ2-5
D: TRBD1
CDR3: CASSFQGEETQYF
DNA: TGCGCCAGCAGCTTCCAGGGGGAAGAGACCCAGTACTTC

size: -
V: TRBV2
J: TRBJ2-7
D: TRBD1
CDR3: CASRIPGQGIYEQYF
DNA: TGTGCCAGCAGGATCCCGGGACAGGGTATATACGAGCAGTACTTC

size: -
V: TRBV6-5
J: TRBJ2-7
D: -
CDR3: CASSYHGDGYEQYF
DNA: TGTGCCAGCAGTTACCACGGAGATGGCTACGAGCAGTACTTC

size: -
V: TRBV29-1
J: TRBJ1-1
D: TRBD1
CDR3: CSVEPGGTEAFF
DNA: TGCAGCGTTGAACCAGGGGGTACTGAAGCTTTCTTT

size: -
V: TRBV19
J: TRBJ1-2
D: -
CDR3: CASRGGPRTGNYGYTF
DNA: TGTGCCAGTAGAGGGGGTCCCAGGACGGGTAACTATGGCTACACCTTC

size: -
V: TRBV6-5
J: TRBJ2-7
D: TRBD1
CDR3: CASSYGTGAEQYF
DNA: TGTGCCAGCAGTTACGGGACAGGGGCCGAGCAGTACTTC

size: -
V: TRBV6-5
J: TRBJ2-5
D: TRBD2
CDR3: CASRRLGTSGETQYF
DNA: TGTGCCAGCAGAAGATTGGGGACTAGCGGGGAGACCCAGTACTTC

size: -
V: TRBV9
J: TRBJ2-1
D: TRBD2
CDR3: CASSGGGQAYNEQFF
DNA: TGTGCCAGCAGCGGCGGGGGGCAGGCCTACAATGAGCAGTTCTTC

size: -
V: TRBV18
J: TRBJ2-5
D: TRBD1
CDR3: CASSPITPGQGSETQYF
DNA: TGTGCCAGCTCACCAATTACACCGGGACAGGGTTCCGAGACCCAGTACTTC

size: -
V: TRBV6-5
J: TRBJ1-2
D: -
CDR3: CASSYFPEENYGYTF
DNA: TGTGCCAGCAGTTACTTCCCGGAGGAGAACTATGGCTACACCTTC

size: -
V: TRBV5-1
J: TRBJ2-6
D: TRBD1
CDR3: CATRQGPGANVLTF
DNA: TGCGCCACAAGACAGGGTCCGGGGGCCAACGTCCTGACTTTC

size: few
V: TRBV28
J: TRBJ2-7
D: -
CDR3: CASSFQGTSVSYEQYF
DNA: TGTGCCAGCAGTTTCCAGGGGACGTCAGTCTCCTACGAGCAGTACTTC

size: -
V: TRBV5-1
J: TRBJ1-2
D: -
CDR3: CASSLNSLNYGYTF
DNA: TGCGCCAGCAGCTTGAATTCACTTAACTATGGCTACACCTTC

size: -
V: TRBV2
J: TRBJ2-1
D: -
CDR3: CASSEEQLSYNEQFF
DNA: TGTGCCAGCAGTGAGGAACAGCTCTCCTACAATGAGCAGTTCTTC

size: -
V: TRBV6-6
J: TRBJ2-5
D: TRBD1
CDR3: CASRRGQQETQYF
DNA: TGTGCCAGCAGAAGGGGACAGCAAGAGACCCAGTACTTC

size: once
V: TRBV5-1
J: TRBJ1-1
D: TRBD1
CDR3: CASSLLTGGTEAFF
DNA: TGCGCCAGCAGCTTGCTCACAGGGGGCACTGAAGCTTTCTTT

size: -
V: TRBV5-1
J: TRBJ1-1
D: TRBD1
CDR3: CASSPETGVSTEAFF
DNA: TGCGCCAGCAGCCCAGAGACAGGGGTGAGCACTGAAGCTTTCTTT